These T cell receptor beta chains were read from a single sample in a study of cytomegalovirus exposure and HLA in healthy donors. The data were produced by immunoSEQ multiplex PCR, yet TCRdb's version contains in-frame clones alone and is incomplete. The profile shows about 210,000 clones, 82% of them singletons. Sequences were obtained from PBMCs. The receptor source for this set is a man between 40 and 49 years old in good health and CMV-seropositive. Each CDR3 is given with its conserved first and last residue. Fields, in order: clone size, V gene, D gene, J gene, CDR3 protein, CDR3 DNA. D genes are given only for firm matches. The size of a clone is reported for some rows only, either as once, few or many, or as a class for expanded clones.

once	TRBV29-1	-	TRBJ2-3	CSVDGSGDTQYF	TGCAGCGTTGACGGGAGTGGTGATACGCAGTATTTT
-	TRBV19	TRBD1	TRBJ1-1	CASSVRQGNTEAFF	TGTGCCAGTAGTGTAAGACAGGGGAACACTGAAGCTTTCTTT
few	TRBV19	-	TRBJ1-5	CASSITWQQGGNQPQHF	TGTGCCAGTAGTATAACTTGGCAGCAGGGAGGGAATCAGCCCCAGCATTTT
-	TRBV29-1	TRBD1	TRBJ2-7	CSVVRDSSYEQYF	TGCAGCGTTGTCCGGGACAGCTCCTACGAGCAGTACTTC
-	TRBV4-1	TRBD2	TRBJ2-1	CASSQDSGRAEGNEQFF	TGCGCCAGCAGCCAAGATAGCGGGAGGGCCGAGGGCAATGAGCAGTTCTTC
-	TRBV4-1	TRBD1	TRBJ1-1	CASSRPRQGTNTEAFF	TGCGCCAGCAGCCGGCCCCGACAGGGGACGAACACTGAAGCTTTCTTT
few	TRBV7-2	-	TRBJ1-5	CASSLELTDQPQHF	TGTGCCAGCAGCTTAGAGCTTACGGATCAGCCCCAGCATTTT
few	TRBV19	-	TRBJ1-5	CASSILQGNQPQHF	TGTGCCAGTAGTATCCTACAGGGTAATCAGCCCCAGCATTTT
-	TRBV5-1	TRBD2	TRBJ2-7	CASSLGTSVVEQYF	TGCGCCAGCAGCTTGGGGACTAGCGTCGTCGAGCAGTACTTC
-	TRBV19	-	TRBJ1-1	CASSQGGGTEAFF	TGTGCCAGTAGTCAGGGTGGCGGCACTGAAGCTTTCTTT
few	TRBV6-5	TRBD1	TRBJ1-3	CASSYATGAGNTIYF	TGTGCCAGCAGTTACGCGACAGGGGCTGGAAACACCATATATTTT
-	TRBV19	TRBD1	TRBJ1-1	CASSTTGGGTEAFF	TGTGCCAGTAGTACAACAGGGGGCGGGACTGAAGCTTTCTTT
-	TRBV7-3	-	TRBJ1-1	CASSLVGGGMNTEAFF	TGTGCCAGCAGCTTAGTGGGGGGAGGGATGAACACTGAAGCTTTCTTT
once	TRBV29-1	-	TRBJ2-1	CSVNRDNYNEQFF	TGCAGCGTGAACCGGGACAACTACAATGAGCAGTTCTTC
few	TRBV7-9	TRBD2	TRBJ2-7	CASSLGGEAKEQYF	TGTGCCAGCAGCTTGGGGGGGGAAGCGAAGGAGCAGTACTTC